The following is a T cell receptor (beta chain) sequence with its context. This clone was recorded only once. Its antigen is currently not known. Base quality data are lacking; no much larger clone is found one base away. Interpreted using the paper, the treatment or condition label stands for: around 19 received Ad26.COV2.S at low or high dose, single or two shots; 5 received placebo; per-sample allocation not given. Repertoires of vaccine and placebo recipients were sequenced from samples collected on day 63 after the first injection. In Cohort 1b, around 23 adults aged 18-55 years were enrolled at a single site in Boston, USA, between 29 July and 7 August 2020. Ad26.COV2.S consisted of a replication-incompetent adenovirus type 26 vector by which a prefusion-stabilized SARS-CoV-2 spike protein from the original Wuhan strain was expressed. V loses 6 bases, J loses 0 bases, and the germline ends lie 14 bases apart. The CDR3 goes from the cysteine to the phenylalanine over 16 residues. Of all the DNA, just the CDR3 is kept, 48 bases in frame from base 1. CDR1 and CDR2 are read off the germline V gene as LGHNT and FRNRAP.

These data originate in a study of Ad26.COV2.S vaccination and SARS-CoV-2 variants (dated by TCRdb to about 2021). Background on the whole study: Donors in the vaccine arm were drawn from COV1001, a phase I-IIa trial of Ad26.COV2.S in healthy adults that was multicentre, randomized, double-blind and placebo-controlled. Ad26.COV2.S was administered intramuscularly at a dose of 5x10^10 or 1x10^11 viral particles, either as one shot or as two shots given 56 days apart. Sequencing of the TCRbeta repertoire served to evaluate the specificity and breadth of SARS-CoV-2-reactive T cell receptors following Ad26.COV2.S vaccination. A total of roughly 32 samples were included in the TCR-sequenced set, comprising roughly 19 Ad26.COV2.S vaccine recipients, 5 placebo recipients and 8 SARS-CoV-2 convalescent individuals. Trial participants were randomized into five groups of five, in which low-dose or high-dose Ad26.COV2.S was given once or twice, or placebo was given on both occasions. Investigators did not know the trial group allocation while performing experiments and assessing outcomes. Overall study outcomes, separate from this receptor: Compared with placebo recipients, Ad26.COV2.S recipients showed higher spike-specific TCR breadth (P = 0.0014). Vaccine and placebo recipients had comparable non-spike TCR breadth, which fits with the vaccine containing only spike. It was noted by the authors that total T cell responses may have been underestimated by the TCR breadth and depth analyses. After vaccination, substantial breadth of spike-specific CD8+ and CD4+ T cell responses was reported. Comparing responses between vaccine doses or regimens was not something the study was powered to do.

TCRbeta CDR3 regions were sequenced with the immunoSEQ Assay. After extraction, genomic DNA underwent amplification by bias-controlled multiplex PCR, followed by high-throughput sequencing. The study's own analysis went as follows. Collapsing and filtering of sequences were performed to quantify the absolute abundance of each unique TCRbeta CDR3 region. T cell fraction was estimated by normalizing TCRbeta template counts to usable DNA, with usable DNA measured through amplification of reference genes found in all nucleated cells. Repertoire TCRs were annotated as SARS-CoV-2-specific when V gene, CDR3 amino acid sequence and J gene were exactly matched to a known reactive TCR set. The reference SARS-CoV-2 TCR set was obtained from MIRA and was filtered for enrichment in COVID-19-positive ImmuneCODE repertoires, whereby public or cross-reactive TCRs were removed. Drawing on the MIRA antigens, annotated TCRs were analysed further at the level of specific ORF or position within ORF. Breadth was defined as the number of annotated unique rearrangements divided by the total number of unique productive rearrangements, and depth was defined as the summed frequency of the annotated unique rearrangements. Two-sided Wilcoxon rank-sum tests were used to compare TCR breadth between groups. TCRdb limited this immuneACCESS table to in-frame rearrangements with V and J called. A share of clones is missing; checked studies link under half to unresolved V genes, and the rest is unexplained. V and J calls and clone size are those listed in that table; D and trimming were worked out from the DNA. In all, the sample holds about 320,000 clones, and 75% to 90% of those were seen once. Approximately 5% of the sample is held by the ten biggest clonotypes.

The sequence was collected from a person aged 18-65 years who received the Ad26.COV2.S COVID-19 vaccine or a placebo. Here the chain combines TRBV12-5 and TRBJ2-2, with the D call tentatively TRBD1 or TRBD2, each fitting 6 bases. The sample consisted of peripheral blood, taken in a trial of Ad26.COV2.S vaccine versus placebo. The CDR3 sequence is CASGPSGAANTGELFF. At the DNA level, the sequence is TGTGCTAGTGGCCCCTCGGGGGCGGCGAACACCGGGGAGCTGTTTTTT.